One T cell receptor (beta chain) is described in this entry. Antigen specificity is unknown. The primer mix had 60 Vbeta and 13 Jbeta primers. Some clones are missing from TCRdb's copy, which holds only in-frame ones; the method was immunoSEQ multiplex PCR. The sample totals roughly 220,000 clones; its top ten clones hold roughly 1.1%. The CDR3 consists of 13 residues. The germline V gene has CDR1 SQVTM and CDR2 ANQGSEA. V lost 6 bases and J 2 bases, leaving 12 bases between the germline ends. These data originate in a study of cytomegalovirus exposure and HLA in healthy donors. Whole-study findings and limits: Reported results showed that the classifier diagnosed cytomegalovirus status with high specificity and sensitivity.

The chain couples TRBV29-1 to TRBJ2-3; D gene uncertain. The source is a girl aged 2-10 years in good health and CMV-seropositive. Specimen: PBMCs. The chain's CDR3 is CSVKRLVTDTQYF. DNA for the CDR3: TGCAGCGTGAAGAGACTGGTCACAGATACGCAGTATTTT.